The rows below give T cell receptor beta chains drawn from one sample of a study of T cell responses to AZD1222 COVID-19 vaccine. TCRdb keeps only in-frame clones here, not all; method: immunoSEQ multiplex PCR. This table has over 130,000 clones, 90% appearing once. The sample in question was peripheral blood, obtained 28 days after the second AZD1222 dose. These receptors all stem from an adult who received the AZD1222 COVID-19 vaccine. The CDR3 runs from the conserved cysteine through the conserved F or W. The order of the fields is clone size, D gene, V gene, J gene, CDR3 protein, CDR3 DNA. D genes are given only for firm matches. Size values are once, few and many counts, or a class for expanded clones, and some rows have none.

.	.	TRBV2	TRBJ1-2	CASYGGRSNYGYTF	TGTGCCAGCTACGGGGGGCGATCTAACTATGGCTACACCTTC
.	.	TRBV13	TRBJ2-7	CASRQGSSYEQYF	TGTGCCAGCAGGCAGGGGAGCTCCTACGAGCAGTACTTC
.	.	TRBV10-3	TRBJ1-5	CASRAGNQPQHF	TGTGCCAGCCGGGCGGGGAATCAGCCCCAGCATTTT
.	TRBD1	TRBV18	TRBJ1-1	CASSPSRGDTEAFF	TGTGCCAGCTCACCAAGCAGGGGGGACACTGAAGCTTTCTTT
once	TRBD2	TRBV2	TRBJ2-6	CASRQSGGSGANVLTF	TGTGCCAGCAGGCAAAGCGGGGGAAGTGGGGCCAACGTCCTGACTTTC
.	TRBD1	TRBV2	TRBJ1-4	CASSADRGNEKLFF	TGTGCCAGCAGTGCGGACAGGGGAAATGAAAAACTGTTTTTT
.	TRBD1	TRBV7-9	TRBJ1-2	CASSQRQGNYGYTF	TGTGCCAGCAGCCAACGACAGGGAAACTATGGCTACACCTTC
.	.	TRBV6-4	TRBJ1-5	CASSDGPRQPQHF	TGTGCCAGCAGTGACGGTCCTAGGCAGCCCCAGCATTTT
.	TRBD1	TRBV12-3/TRBV12-4	TRBJ1-1	CASSLAGGTEAFF	TGTGCCAGCAGTTTGGCAGGGGGCACTGAAGCTTTCTTT
.	.	TRBV6-5	TRBJ2-3	CASSSMGGSTDTQYF	TGTGCCAGCAGTTCAATGGGGGGTAGCACAGATACGCAGTATTTT
.	.	TRBV18	TRBJ1-6	CASSPGQPNSPLHF	TGTGCCAGCTCACCTGGACAGCCCAATTCACCCCTCCACTTT
.	.	TRBV7-8	TRBJ1-2	CASSLTMWSNYGYTF	TGTGCCAGCAGCTTAACGATGTGGTCTAACTATGGCTACACCTTC
.	.	TRBV7-9	TRBJ1-1	CASSFGEGVTEAFF	TGTGCCAGCAGCTTTGGGGAGGGGGTCACTGAAGCTTTCTTT
.	TRBD2	TRBV4-1	TRBJ2-2	CASSQDSASGRAGELFF	TGCGCCAGCAGCCAAGATTCGGCTAGCGGGAGGGCCGGGGAGCTGTTTTTT
.	.	TRBV7-8	TRBJ1-1	CASSPGDTRRTPYEAFF	TGTGCCAGCAGCCCAGGGGACACCCGAAGGACTCCGTATGAAGCTTTCTTT
.	.	TRBV4-2	TRBJ2-6	CASSQTVSGANVLTF	TGTGCCAGCAGCCAAACTGTCTCTGGGGCCAACGTCCTGACTTTC
once	TRBD2	TRBV6-5	TRBJ2-5	CASRIAGGSATQYF	TGTGCCAGCAGAATAGCGGGAGGGTCCGCGACCCAGTACTTC
.	.	TRBV4-2	TRBJ1-5	CASSQDEGGRDQPQHF	TGTGCCAGCAGCCAAGATGAGGGGGGGAGGGATCAGCCCCAGCATTTT
once	.	TRBV19	TRBJ2-3	CASSIEGGTQYF	TGTGCCAGTAGTATAGAGGGGGGTACGCAGTATTTT
.	.	TRBV14	TRBJ2-1	CASSQFSLYNEQFF	TGTGCCAGCAGCCAATTTTCTCTTTACAATGAGCAGTTCTTC
.	.	TRBV7-8	TRBJ1-1	CASSLDWGRNTEAFF	TGTGCCAGCAGCTTAGACTGGGGCAGGAACACTGAAGCTTTCTTT
.	TRBD1	TRBV19	TRBJ2-7	CASSTPTLTGDEQYF	TGTGCCAGTAGCACTCCAACTTTAACAGGGGACGAGCAGTACTTC
.	.	TRBV13	TRBJ1-5	CASSFGLGRQPQHF	TGTGCCAGCAGCTTTGGCCTCGGCCGGCAGCCCCAGCATTTT
.	TRBD1	TRBV5-8	TRBJ1-5	CASSSWTGSNQPQHF	TGTGCCAGCAGCTCTTGGACAGGGAGCAATCAGCCCCAGCATTTT
.	TRBD2	TRBV11-3	TRBJ2-1	CASSSPSSGVDEQFF	TGTGCCAGCAGCTCGCCGAGTAGCGGGGTTGATGAGCAGTTCTTC
.	.	TRBV7-2	TRBJ2-1	CASSLFRISSYNEQFF	TGTGCCAGCAGCTTATTTAGGATTAGCTCTTACAATGAGCAGTTCTTC
few	TRBD1	TRBV28	TRBJ1-3	CASSTQGSGNTIYF	TGTGCCAGCAGTACACAGGGGTCCGGAAACACCATATATTTT
once	TRBD1	TRBV7-2	TRBJ1-2	CASSPSGQPNYGYTF	TGTGCCAGCAGCCCGTCGGGACAGCCCAACTATGGCTACACCTTC
once	.	TRBV9	TRBJ2-2	CASSLRGENTGELFF	TGTGCCAGCAGCTTGAGAGGGGAAAACACCGGGGAGCTGTTTTTT
.	TRBD1	TRBV9	TRBJ2-7	CASSADWDRASYEQYF	TGTGCCAGCAGCGCCGATTGGGACAGGGCGTCCTACGAGCAGTACTTC
.	TRBD1	TRBV18	TRBJ1-6	CASSPGTVDNSPLHF	TGTGCCAGCTCACCCGGGACAGTCGATAATTCACCCCTCCACTTT
.	TRBD1	TRBV27	TRBJ2-3	CASSLGGRGTDTQYF	TGTGCCAGCAGTTTAGGGGGCAGGGGGACAGATACGCAGTATTTT
.	.	TRBV28	TRBJ2-3	CASSPLTGSSTDTQYF	TGTGCCAGCAGTCCTCTGACAGGCTCTAGCACAGATACGCAGTATTTT
.	.	TRBV6-1	TRBJ1-2	CASSEAQNYGYTF	TGTGCCAGCAGTGAAGCACAGAACTATGGCTACACCTTC
once	.	TRBV19	TRBJ2-2	CASSSGGRPTGELFF	TGTGCCAGTAGTTCCGGGGGGCGTCCCACCGGGGAGCTGTTTTTT
few	.	TRBV24-1	TRBJ1-2	CATSEAANYGYTF	TGTGCCACCAGTGAGGCAGCTAACTATGGCTACACCTTC
.	TRBD2	TRBV6-2/TRBV6-3	TRBJ2-7	CASSYRLAGVGSYEQYF	TGTGCCAGCAGTTACCGGCTAGCGGGAGTTGGGTCCTACGAGCAGTACTTC
.	.	TRBV18	TRBJ2-2	CASSIGSWTVELFF	TGTGCCAGCTCCATCGGGAGCTGGACCGTGGAGCTGTTTTTT
.	.	TRBV7-9	TRBJ1-2	CASSLSSGKMSYGYTF	TGTGCCAGCAGCCTAAGCTCGGGGAAGATGTCCTATGGCTACACCTTC
.	.	TRBV11-2	TRBJ2-2	CASTPPYRVNTGELFF	TGTGCCAGCACCCCTCCGTACAGGGTGAACACCGGGGAGCTGTTTTTT
.	.	TRBV9	TRBJ2-7	CASSPQGAYEQYF	TGTGCCAGCAGCCCTCAAGGAGCTTACGAGCAGTACTTC
.	TRBD1	TRBV29-1	TRBJ2-7	CSVITNRGYEQYF	TGCAGCGTAATTACCAACAGGGGGTACGAGCAGTACTTC
.	.	TRBV27	TRBJ1-2	CASSNTGNYGYTF	TGTGCCAGCAGCAACACAGGGAACTATGGCTACACCTTC
.	TRBD2	TRBV5-1	TRBJ2-4	CASSGEREGNIQYF	TGCGCCAGCAGCGGGGAGCGGGAGGGGAACATTCAGTACTTC
.	.	TRBV29-1	TRBJ2-2	CSVAGGDGTGELFF	TGCAGCGTTGCGGGGGGCGACGGGACCGGGGAGCTGTTTTTT
.	.	TRBV5-4	TRBJ2-7	CASSLVPGEQYF	TGTGCCAGCAGCTTGGTACCCGGCGAGCAGTACTTC
.	TRBD2	TRBV5-4	TRBJ2-1	CASRTSANEQFF	TGTGCCAGCAGGACTAGCGCCAATGAGCAGTTCTTC
.	.	TRBV7-9	TRBJ2-7	CASSTWDKSYEQYF	TGTGCCAGCAGCACTTGGGACAAGTCCTACGAGCAGTACTTC
.	.	TRBV12-5	TRBJ1-5	CASGYGRNQPQHF	TGTGCTAGTGGTTATGGGAGGAATCAGCCCCAGCATTTT
once	.	TRBV7-9	TRBJ1-5	CASSLVGGNQPQHF	TGTGCCAGCAGCTTAGTTGGCGGCAATCAGCCCCAGCATTTT
.	TRBD2	TRBV3-1/TRBV3-2	TRBJ2-5	CASSQSLAGGAGGTQYF	TGTGCCAGCAGCCAATCTTTAGCGGGAGGGGCCGGGGGTACCCAGTACTTC
.	.	TRBV7-9	TRBJ1-1	CASSLDGGFITEAFF	TGTGCCAGCAGCTTAGACGGGGGATTCATCACTGAAGCTTTCTTT
.	.	TRBV5-1	TRBJ2-2	CASSLQGPDTGELFF	TGCGCCAGCAGCTTGCAGGGACCGGACACCGGGGAGCTGTTTTTT
.	.	TRBV2	TRBJ1-4	CASSAGRTEKLFF	TGTGCCAGCAGTGCCGGGAGGACTGAAAAACTGTTTTTT
.	TRBD1	TRBV27	TRBJ1-4	CASSQGVYGEKLFF	TGTGCCAGCAGCCAGGGGGTATACGGGGAAAAACTGTTTTTT